Following are 3 T cell receptor beta chains from one sample sequenced in a study of vaccination effects on CD4 cells after COVID-19. ViraFEST expansion of antigen-specific CD4+ T cells with viral peptide pools preceded sequencing. Isolating CD4+ T cells followed ten to eleven days of culture. Vaccinated recipients, who were negative for nucleocapsid antibodies, had no history of SARS-CoV-2 infection. For these receptors, no antigen is known. Some clones are missing from TCRdb's copy, which holds only in-frame ones; the method was immunoSEQ multiplex PCR. The sample has about 68,000 clones, 80% seen once. The sequenced sample was CD4+ T cells from PBMCs cultured with SARS-CoV-2 spike peptides, obtained before COVID-19 vaccination. These receptors came from a human donor who received a COVID-19 vaccine.

This rearrangement joins TRBV5-4 to TRBJ2-1; 8 nucleotides agree with TRBD2. V lost 5 bases, J lost 9 bases, and 7 bases stayed unmatched. The CDR3 has 13 residues. The germline gives CDR1 SGHNT, CDR2 YYREEE (reference sequence). The CDR3 sequence is CASRNFGGGEQFF. The CDR3, as DNA: TGTGCCAGCAGGAACTTCGGGGGGGGTGAGCAGTTCTTC.

The CDR3 reads CAISEPGQPEAGYTF. The CDR3 DNA is TGTGCCATCAGTGAGCCGGGACAGCCTGAGGCGGGCTACACCTTC. The chain joins TRBV10-3 to TRBJ1-2; 7 bases agree with TRBD1. The length of the CDR3 is 15 residues. The germline CDR1 and CDR2 sequences are ENHRY and SYGVKD. The junction had 11 bases not matched to a gene; V was cut back by 2 bases and J by 8 bases.

Remarks on this clone: The sample has other DNA sequences that encode this CDR3 too. The chain recombines TRBV19 with TRBJ1-5; a weak D match, TRBD1 (5 bases). Germline CDR1 LNHDA, CDR2 SQIVND (reference sequence). The CDR3 is made up of 17 amino acids. V shed 9 bases and J shed 1 base, with 22 bases lying between them. The CDR3 bases are TGTGCCAGCATCCATACGGTCGGGGGACGGAGCAATCAGCCCCAGCATTTT. Translating gives CASIHTVGGRSNQPQHF.